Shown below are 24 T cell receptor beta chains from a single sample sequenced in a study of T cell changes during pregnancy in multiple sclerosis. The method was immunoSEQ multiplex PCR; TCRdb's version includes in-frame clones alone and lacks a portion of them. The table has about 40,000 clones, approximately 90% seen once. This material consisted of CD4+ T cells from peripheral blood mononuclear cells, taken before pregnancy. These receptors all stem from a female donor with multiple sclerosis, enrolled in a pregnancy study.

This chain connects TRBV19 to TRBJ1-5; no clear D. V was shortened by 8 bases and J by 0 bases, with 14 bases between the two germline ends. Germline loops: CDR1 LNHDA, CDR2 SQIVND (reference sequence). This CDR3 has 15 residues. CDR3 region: CASDNYRGSNQPQHF. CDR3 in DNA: TGTGCCAGTGACAATTACCGGGGTAGCAATCAGCCCCAGCATTTT.

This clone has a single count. CDR3 sequence (DNA): TGTGCCAGCGGGAGGGGCATGCGTGGCTACACCTTC. Protein sequence: CASGRGMRGYTF. The chain has TRBV6-6 and TRBJ1-2; D may be TRBD1 (5 bases). This CDR3 is 12 amino acids long. Trimming shortened V by 8 bases and J by 7 bases, and 14 bases separated the two germline ends. In germline, CDR1 is MNHNY, CDR2 SVGAGI (reference sequence).

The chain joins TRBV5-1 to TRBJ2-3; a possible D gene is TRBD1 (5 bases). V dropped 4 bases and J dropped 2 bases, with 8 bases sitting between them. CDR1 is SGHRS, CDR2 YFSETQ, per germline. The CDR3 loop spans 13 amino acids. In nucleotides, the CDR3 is TGCGCCAGCAGCGATGGACACACAGATACGCAGTATTTT. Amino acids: CASSDGHTDTQYF.

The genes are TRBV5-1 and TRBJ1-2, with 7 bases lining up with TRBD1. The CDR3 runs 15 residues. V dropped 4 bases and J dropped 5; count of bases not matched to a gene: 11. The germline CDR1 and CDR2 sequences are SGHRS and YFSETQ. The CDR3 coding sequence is TGCGCCAGCAGCGCGACAGGGCTCCGATCGTATGGCTACACCTTC. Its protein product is CASSATGLRSYGYTF.

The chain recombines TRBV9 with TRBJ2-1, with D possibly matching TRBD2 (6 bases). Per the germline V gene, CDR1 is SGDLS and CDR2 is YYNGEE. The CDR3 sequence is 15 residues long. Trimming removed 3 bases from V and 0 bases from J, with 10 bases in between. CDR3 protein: CASSARDGSYNEQFF. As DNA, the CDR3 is TGTGCCAGCAGCGCGCGGGACGGCTCCTACAATGAGCAGTTCTTC.

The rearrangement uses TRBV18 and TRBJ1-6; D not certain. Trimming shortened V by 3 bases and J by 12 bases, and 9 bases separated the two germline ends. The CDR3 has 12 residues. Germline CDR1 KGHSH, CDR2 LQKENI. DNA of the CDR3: TGTGCCAGCTCACCCCCTATCGGACCCCTCCACTTT. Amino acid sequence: CASSPPIGPLHF.

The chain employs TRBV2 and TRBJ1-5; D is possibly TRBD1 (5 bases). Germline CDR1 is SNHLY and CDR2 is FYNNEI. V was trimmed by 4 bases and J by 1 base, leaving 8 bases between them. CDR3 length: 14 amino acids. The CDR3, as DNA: TGTGCCAGCAGTGCAGGGCTAAGCAATCAGCCCCAGCATTTT. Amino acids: CASSAGLSNQPQHF.

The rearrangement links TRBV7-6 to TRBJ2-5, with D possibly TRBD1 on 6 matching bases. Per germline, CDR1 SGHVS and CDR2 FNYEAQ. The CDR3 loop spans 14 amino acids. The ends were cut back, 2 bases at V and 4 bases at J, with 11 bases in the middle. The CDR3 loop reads CASSLSGAGETQYF. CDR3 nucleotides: TGTGCCAGCAGCTTATCAGGGGCAGGAGAGACCCAGTACTTC.

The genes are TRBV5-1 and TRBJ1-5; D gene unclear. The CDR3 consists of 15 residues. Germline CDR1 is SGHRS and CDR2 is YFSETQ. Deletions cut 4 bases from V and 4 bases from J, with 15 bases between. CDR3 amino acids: CASSVQPGQNQPQHF. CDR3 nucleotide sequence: TGCGCCAGCAGCGTCCAACCAGGCCAAAATCAGCCCCAGCATTTT.

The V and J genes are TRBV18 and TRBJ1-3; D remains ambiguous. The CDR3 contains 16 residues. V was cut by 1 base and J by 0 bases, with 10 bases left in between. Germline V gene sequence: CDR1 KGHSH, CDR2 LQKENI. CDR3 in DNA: TGTGCCAGCTCACCACTCACAGCCAGCTCTGGAAACACCATATATTTT. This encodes CASSPLTASSGNTIYF.

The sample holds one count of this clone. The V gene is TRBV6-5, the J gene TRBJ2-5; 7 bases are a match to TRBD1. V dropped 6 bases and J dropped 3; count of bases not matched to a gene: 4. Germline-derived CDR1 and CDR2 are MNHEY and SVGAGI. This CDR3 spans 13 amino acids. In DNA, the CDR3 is TGTGCCAGCAGCCGAACAGGGGAAGAGACCCAGTACTTC. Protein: CASSRTGEETQYF.

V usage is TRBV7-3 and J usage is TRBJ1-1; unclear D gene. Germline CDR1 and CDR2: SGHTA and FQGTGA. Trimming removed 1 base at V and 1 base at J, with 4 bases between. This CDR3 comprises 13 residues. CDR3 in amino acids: CASSLNRNTEAFF. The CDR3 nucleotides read TGTGCCAGCAGCTTAAATCGGAACACTGAAGCTTTCTTT. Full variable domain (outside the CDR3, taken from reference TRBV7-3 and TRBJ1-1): GAGVSQTPSNKVTEKGKYVELRCDPISGHTALYWYRQSLGQGPEFLIYFQGTGAADDSGLPNDRFFAVRPEGSVSTLKIQRTERGDSAVYLCASSLNRNTEAFFGQGTRLTVV.

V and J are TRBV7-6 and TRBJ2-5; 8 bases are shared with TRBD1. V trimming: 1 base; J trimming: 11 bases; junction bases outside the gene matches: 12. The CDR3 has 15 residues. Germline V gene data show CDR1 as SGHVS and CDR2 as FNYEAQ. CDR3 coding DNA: TGTGCCAGCAGCTTAGGGACAGGGTTCGATGGAAAGCAGTACTTC. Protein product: CASSLGTGFDGKQYF.

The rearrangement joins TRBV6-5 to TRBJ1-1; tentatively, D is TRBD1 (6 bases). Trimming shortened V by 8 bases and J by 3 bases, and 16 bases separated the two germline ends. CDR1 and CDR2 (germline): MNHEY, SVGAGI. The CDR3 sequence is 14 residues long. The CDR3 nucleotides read TGTGCCAGCGAGACTGGGCAGGGGCACACTGAAGCTTTCTTT. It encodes CASETGQGHTEAFF.

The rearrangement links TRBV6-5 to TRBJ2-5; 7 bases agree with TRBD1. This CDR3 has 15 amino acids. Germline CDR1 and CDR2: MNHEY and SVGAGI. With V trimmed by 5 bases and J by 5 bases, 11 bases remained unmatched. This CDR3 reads CASSQRGRNGETQYF. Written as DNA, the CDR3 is TGTGCCAGCAGTCAAAGGGGGCGAAACGGCGAGACCCAGTACTTC.

The CDR3 loop is CASSLGAGGDYTDTQYF. CDR3 DNA sequence: TGCGCCAGCAGCTTGGGGGCGGGCGGGGACTACACAGATACGCAGTATTTT. The chain links TRBV5-1 to TRBJ2-3; 7 bases line up with TRBD2. V shed 0 bases, J shed 2 bases, and the junction held 9 bases outside the gene matches. The CDR3 contains 17 residues. CDR1 and CDR2 (germline): SGHRS, YFSETQ.

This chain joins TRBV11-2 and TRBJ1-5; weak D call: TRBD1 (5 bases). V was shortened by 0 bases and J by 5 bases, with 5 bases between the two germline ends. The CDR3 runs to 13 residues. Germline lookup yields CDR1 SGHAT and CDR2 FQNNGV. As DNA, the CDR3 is TGTGCCAGCAGCTTAGACAGGGATCAGCCCCAGCATTTT. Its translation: CASSLDRDQPQHF.

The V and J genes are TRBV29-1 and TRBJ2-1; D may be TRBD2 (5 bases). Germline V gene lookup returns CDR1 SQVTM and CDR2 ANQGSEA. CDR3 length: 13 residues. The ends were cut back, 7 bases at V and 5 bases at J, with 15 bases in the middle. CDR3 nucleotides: TGCAGCGGCTGGATGAGGGTCCACAATGAGCAGTTCTTC. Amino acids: CSGWMRVHNEQFF.

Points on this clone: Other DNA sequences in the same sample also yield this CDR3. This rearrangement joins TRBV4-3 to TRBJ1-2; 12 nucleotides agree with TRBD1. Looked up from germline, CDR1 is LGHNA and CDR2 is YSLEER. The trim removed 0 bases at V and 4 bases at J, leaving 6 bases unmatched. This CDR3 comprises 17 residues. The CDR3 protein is CASSQEPSGQGAYGYTF. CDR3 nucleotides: TGCGCCAGCAGCCAAGAGCCCTCGGGACAGGGGGCCTATGGCTACACCTTC.

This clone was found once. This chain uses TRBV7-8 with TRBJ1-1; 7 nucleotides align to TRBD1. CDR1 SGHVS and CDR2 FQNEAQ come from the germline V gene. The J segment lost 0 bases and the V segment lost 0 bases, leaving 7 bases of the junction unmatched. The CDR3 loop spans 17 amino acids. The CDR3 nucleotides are TGTGCCAGCAGCTTAGCATACAGGGGCGAGATGAACACTGAAGCTTTCTTT. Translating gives CASSLAYRGEMNTEAFF.

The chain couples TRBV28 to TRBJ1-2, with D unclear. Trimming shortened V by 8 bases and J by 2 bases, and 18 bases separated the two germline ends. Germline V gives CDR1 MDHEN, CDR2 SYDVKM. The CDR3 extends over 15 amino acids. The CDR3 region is CASRQKLYLNYGYTF. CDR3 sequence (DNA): TGTGCCAGCCGACAAAAGCTATACTTAAACTATGGCTACACCTTC.

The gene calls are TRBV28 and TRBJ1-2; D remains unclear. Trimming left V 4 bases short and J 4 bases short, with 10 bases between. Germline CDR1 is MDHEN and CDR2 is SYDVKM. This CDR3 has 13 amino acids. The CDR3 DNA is TGTGCCAGCAGTTCCCGACGGGGCTATGGCTACACCTTC. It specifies CASSSRRGYGYTF.

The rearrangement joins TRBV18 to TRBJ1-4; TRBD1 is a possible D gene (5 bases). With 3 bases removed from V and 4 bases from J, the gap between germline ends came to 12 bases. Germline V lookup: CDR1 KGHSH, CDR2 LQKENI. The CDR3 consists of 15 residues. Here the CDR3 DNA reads TGTGCCAGCTCACCCTACGGGGGGAGTAATGAAAAACTGTTTTTT. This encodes CASSPYGGSNEKLFF.

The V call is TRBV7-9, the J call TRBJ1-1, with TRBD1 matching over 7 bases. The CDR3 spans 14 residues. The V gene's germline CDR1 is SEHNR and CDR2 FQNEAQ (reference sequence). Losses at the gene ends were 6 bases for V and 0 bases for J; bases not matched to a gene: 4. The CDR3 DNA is TGTGCCAGCAGGCCAACAGGGGTGAACACTGAAGCTTTCTTT. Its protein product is CASRPTGVNTEAFF.